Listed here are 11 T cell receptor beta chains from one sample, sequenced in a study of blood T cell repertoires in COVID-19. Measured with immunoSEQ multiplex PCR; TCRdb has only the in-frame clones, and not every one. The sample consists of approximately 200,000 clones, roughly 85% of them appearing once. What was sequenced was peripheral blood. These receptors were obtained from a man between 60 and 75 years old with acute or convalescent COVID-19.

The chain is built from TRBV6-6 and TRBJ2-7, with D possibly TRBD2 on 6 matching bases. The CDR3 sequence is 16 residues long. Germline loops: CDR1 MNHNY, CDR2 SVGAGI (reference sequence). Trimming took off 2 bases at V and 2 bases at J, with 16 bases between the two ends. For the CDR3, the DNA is TGTGCCAGCAGTTACCGCTCAGAAGGCGGGACCTACGAGCAGTACTTC. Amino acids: CASSYRSEGGTYEQYF.

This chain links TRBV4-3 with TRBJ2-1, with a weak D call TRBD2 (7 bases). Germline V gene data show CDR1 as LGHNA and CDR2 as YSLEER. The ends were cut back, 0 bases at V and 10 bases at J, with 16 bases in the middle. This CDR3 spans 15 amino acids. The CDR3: CASSQEGRGSEEQFF. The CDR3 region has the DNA TGCGCCAGCAGCCAAGAAGGGAGGGGGTCCGAGGAGCAGTTCTTC.

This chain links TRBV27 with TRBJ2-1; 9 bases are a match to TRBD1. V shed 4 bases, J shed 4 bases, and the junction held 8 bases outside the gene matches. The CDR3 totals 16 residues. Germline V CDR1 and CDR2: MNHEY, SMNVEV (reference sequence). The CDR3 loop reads CASSSITGTGYNEQFF. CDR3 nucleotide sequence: TGTGCCAGCAGTTCTATCACCGGGACAGGGTACAATGAGCAGTTCTTC.

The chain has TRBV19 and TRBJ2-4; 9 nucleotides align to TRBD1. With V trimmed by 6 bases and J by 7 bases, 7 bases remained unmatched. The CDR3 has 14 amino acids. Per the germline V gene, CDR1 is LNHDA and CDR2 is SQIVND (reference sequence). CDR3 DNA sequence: TGTGCCAGTAGGACCGGACAGGGGACCAACATTCAGTACTTC. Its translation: CASRTGQGTNIQYF.

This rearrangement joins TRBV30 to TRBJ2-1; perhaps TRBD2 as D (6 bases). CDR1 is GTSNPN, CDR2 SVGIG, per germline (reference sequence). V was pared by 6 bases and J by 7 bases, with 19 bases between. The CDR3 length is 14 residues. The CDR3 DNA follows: TGTGCCTGCGCGGGACGGGAATCGGTAAATGAGCAGTTCTTC. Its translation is CACAGRESVNEQFF.

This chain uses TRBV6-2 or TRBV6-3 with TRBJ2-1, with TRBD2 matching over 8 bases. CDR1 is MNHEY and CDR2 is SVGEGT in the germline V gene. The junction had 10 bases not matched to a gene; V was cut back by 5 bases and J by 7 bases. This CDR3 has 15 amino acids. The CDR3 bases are TGTGCCAGCAGTCCCGGACTAGCCGGGGGGAATGAGCAGTTCTTC. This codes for CASSPGLAGGNEQFF.

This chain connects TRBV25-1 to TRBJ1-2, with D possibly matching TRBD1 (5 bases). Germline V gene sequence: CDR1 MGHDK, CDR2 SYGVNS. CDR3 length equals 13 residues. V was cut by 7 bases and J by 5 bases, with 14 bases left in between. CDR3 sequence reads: CASTGQGRYGYTF. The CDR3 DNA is TGTGCCAGCACTGGCCAGGGTCGGTATGGCTACACCTTC.

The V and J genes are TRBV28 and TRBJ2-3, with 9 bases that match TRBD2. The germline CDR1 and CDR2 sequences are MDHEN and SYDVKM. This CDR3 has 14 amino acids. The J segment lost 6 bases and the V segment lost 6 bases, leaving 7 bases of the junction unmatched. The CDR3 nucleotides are TGTGCCAGCAGACATAGCGGGAGTCGCGATACGCAGTATTTT. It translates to CASRHSGSRDTQYF.

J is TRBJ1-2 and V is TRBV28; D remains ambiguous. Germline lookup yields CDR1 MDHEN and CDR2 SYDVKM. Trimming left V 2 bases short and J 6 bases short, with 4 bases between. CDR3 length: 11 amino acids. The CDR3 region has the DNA TGTGCCAGCAGTTTAGTCAATGGCTACACCTTC. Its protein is CASSLVNGYTF.

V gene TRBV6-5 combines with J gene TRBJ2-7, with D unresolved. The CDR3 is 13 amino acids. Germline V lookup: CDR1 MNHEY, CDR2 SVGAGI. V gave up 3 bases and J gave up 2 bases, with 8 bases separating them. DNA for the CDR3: TGTGCCAGCAGTTATCGACACCCCTACGAGCAGTACTTC. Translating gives CASSYRHPYEQYF.

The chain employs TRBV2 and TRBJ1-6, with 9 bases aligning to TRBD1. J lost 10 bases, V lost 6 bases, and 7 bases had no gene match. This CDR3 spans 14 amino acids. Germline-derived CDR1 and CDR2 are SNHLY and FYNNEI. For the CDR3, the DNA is TGTGCCAGCAGACTCGGGACAGGGAACTCACCCCTCCACTTT. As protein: CASRLGTGNSPLHF.